This entry lists 15 T cell receptor beta chains sequenced from one sample in a study of identical twins. From the 5' RACE reads, TCRdb called clonotypes with MiXCR, one entry per CDR3 protein. This sample has roughly 350,000 distinct CDR3 sequences, with 12% found just once. These data are also associated with another study on yellow fever vaccine responses in identical twins.

Material for sequencing was CD8+ T cells sorted from blood. All receptors derive from a woman younger than 30 in good health.

Only a few counts were recorded for this clonotype. The V call is TRBV7-8, the J call TRBJ1-3; the D gene is possibly TRBD1 (5 bases). CDR3 size: 14 residues. Germline CDR1 reads SGHVS; CDR2 reads FQNEAQ. The V gene lost 5 bases and the J gene lost 0 bases, with 8 bases spanning the gap. The CDR3 DNA sequence: TGTGCCAGCAGCGCGACAGCCTCTGGAAACACCATATATTTT. Translating it yields CASSATASGNTIYF.

This clonotype has at least ten counts. The chain joins TRBV5-5 to TRBJ2-1; 10 nucleotides align to TRBD2. There are 18 residues in the CDR3. In germline, CDR1 is SGHKS, CDR2 YYEKEE (reference sequence). Trimming cost V 2 bases and J 9 bases; bases outside gene matches: 17. This chain's CDR3 is CASSLRGGLAGVRSEQFF. The CDR3 nucleotides read TGTGCCAGCAGCTTACGAGGAGGGCTAGCGGGAGTAAGGAGTGAGCAGTTCTTC.

This clonotype was counted a few times. The rearrangement joins TRBV28 to TRBJ2-2; D is ambiguous. V was trimmed by 4 bases and J by 7 bases, leaving 7 bases between them. CDR3 length: 12 amino acids. Germline V gives CDR1 MDHEN, CDR2 SYDVKM. CDR3 loop: CASSSSGGELFF. CDR3 coding DNA: TGTGCCAGCAGTTCCAGTGGCGGGGAGCTGTTTTTT.

In its sample, this clonotype was seen a few times. J is TRBJ1-1 and V is TRBV5-1, with no clear D. The germline gives CDR1 SGHRS, CDR2 YFSETQ. Deletions cut 1 base from V and 0 bases from J, with 10 bases between. The length of the CDR3 is 15 residues. CDR3 DNA sequence: TGCGCCAGCAGCTTGTTAAGCGGGATGAACACTGAAGCTTTCTTT. Translating gives CASSLLSGMNTEAFF. Drawing the rest from reference TRBV5-1 and TRBJ1-1, the complete variable domain is KAGVTQTPRYLIKTRGQQVTLSCSPISGHRSVSWYQQTPGQGLQFLFEYFSETQRNKGNFPGRFSGRQFSNSRSEMNVSTLELGDSALYLCASSLLSGMNTEAFFGQGTRLTVV.

This chain uses TRBV11-2 with TRBJ2-5, with a tentative D call TRBD1 (5 bases). There are 15 residues in the CDR3. Germline V gene sequence: CDR1 SGHAT, CDR2 FQNNGV. V was clipped by 0 bases and J by 4 bases, with 12 bases between them. CDR3 sequence reads: CASSLEWAGIETQYF. The CDR3 DNA reads as TGTGCCAGCAGCTTAGAATGGGCAGGGATAGAGACCCAGTACTTC.

The V gene is TRBV7-6, the J gene TRBJ1-5; tentatively, D is TRBD1 (5 bases). The V end was cut by 4 bases, the J end by 4 bases, with 11 bases between. The germline V gene encodes CDR1 SGHVS and CDR2 FNYEAQ. This CDR3 has 14 amino acids. CDR3 coding DNA: TGTGCCAGCAGCTGGGGGACGGAGAATCAGCCCCAGCATTTT. This gives the protein CASSWGTENQPQHF.

This clonotype was seen a handful of times. This sequence joins TRBV24-1 and TRBJ2-5, with 8 bases lining up with TRBD2. The germline CDR1 and CDR2 sequences are KGHDR and SFDVKD. This CDR3 has 17 residues. J lost 2 bases, V lost 4 bases, and 11 bases had no gene match. The CDR3 loop is CATSDLPTGRVQETQYF. The CDR3 DNA sequence: TGTGCCACCAGTGACCTACCCACCGGGAGGGTTCAAGAGACCCAGTACTTC.

The chain uses TRBV2 and TRBJ2-2; 7 bases align to TRBD1. Germline loops: CDR1 SNHLY, CDR2 FYNNEI. With 6 bases clipped from V and 6 bases from J, the junction kept 7 bases outside the gene matches. This CDR3 comprises 14 residues. CDR3 DNA sequence: TGTGCCAGCAGAGACAGGGTTCACGCCGGGGAGCTGTTTTTT. Its translation is CASRDRVHAGELFF.

The chain links TRBV12-2 to TRBJ2-4; the D call of TRBD2 is as the table states it, not checked on the DNA. TRBV12-2 corresponds to a pseudogene. The CDR3 is made up of 18 amino acids. CDR3 loop: CASRLVREGPSSKNIQYF. The CDR3 DNA reads TGTGCAAGTCGCTTAGTTCGGGAGGGACCGTCGAGCAAAAACATTCAGTACTTC.

This clonotype was picked up many times. The V gene is TRBV5-1, the J gene TRBJ1-1, with 7 bases that match TRBD1. The CDR3 sequence is 14 residues long. J lost 1 base, V lost 4 bases, and 4 bases had no gene match. Germline CDR1 and CDR2: SGHRS and YFSETQ. The CDR3, as DNA: TGCGCCAGCAGCCCGGACAGGAGGAACACTGAAGCTTTCTTT. Its translation: CASSPDRRNTEAFF. The variable domain in full, with the rest retrieved from reference TRBV5-1 and TRBJ1-1, is KAGVTQTPRYLIKTRGQQVTLSCSPISGHRSVSWYQQTPGQGLQFLFEYFSETQRNKGNFPGRFSGRQFSNSRSEMNVSTLELGDSALYLCASSPDRRNTEAFFGQGTRLTVV.

This clonotype was seen more than once but under ten times. CDR3 residues: CASSFGGGAQYF. DNA of the CDR3: TGTGCCAGCAGTTTTGGGGGTGGGGCCCAGTACTTC. This chain links TRBV27 with TRBJ2-5; TRBD1 or TRBD2 may be the D gene (5 bases each). Germline loops: CDR1 MNHEY, CDR2 SMNVEV (reference sequence). Deletions cut 3 bases from V and 9 bases from J, with 11 bases between. The CDR3 is 12 residues long.

This CDR3 is CASSQETSGAPEQYF. The CDR3 coding sequence is TGTGCCAGCAGCCAAGAAACTAGCGGGGCTCCCGAGCAGTACTTC. The rearrangement joins TRBV4-2 to TRBJ2-7, with TRBD2 matching 10 bases. V gave up 0 bases and J gave up 6 bases; unmatched junction bases: 5. CDR3 length: 15 residues. CDR1 and CDR2 from the germline V gene are LGHNA and YNFKEQ.

This clonotype was detected only a few times. V usage is TRBV6-1 and J usage is TRBJ2-7, with D possibly matching TRBD1 (6 bases). The CDR3 sequence is 13 residues long. Between the trimmed V and J ends, which lost 8 bases and 0 bases, there was a span of 11 bases. Germline values: CDR1 MNHNS, CDR2 SASEGT. This CDR3 is CASEGVYSYEQYF. The CDR3 coding sequence is TGTGCCAGCGAGGGGGTCTACTCCTACGAGCAGTACTTC.

This chain connects TRBV24-1 to TRBJ2-1; 11 bases are a match to TRBD1. V lost 6 bases and J lost 7; bases outside the gene matches: 10. Germline V gene sequence: CDR1 KGHDR, CDR2 SFDVKD. The CDR3 is 16 residues long. CDR3 protein: CATSLRGQGALNEQFF. CDR3 bases: TGTGCCACCAGTCTCCGCGGACAGGGGGCGTTGAATGAGCAGTTCTTC.

This clonotype has a handful of counts. V is TRBV29-1 and J is TRBJ1-4, with no clear D. The CDR3 covers 13 residues. The V end was cut by 6 bases, the J end by 8 bases, with 16 bases between. Per germline, CDR1 SQVTM and CDR2 ANQGSEA. The CDR3 DNA follows: TGCAGCGTCCCCGACATCATGGGGGAAAAACTGTTTTTT. It is translated as CSVPDIMGEKLFF.